A selection of T cell receptor beta chains follows, all from one sample in a study of CD8 T cells in Susac syndrome. TCRdb reprocessed the immunoSEQ multiplex PCR reads via MiXCR and lists one record per CDR3 protein. In the table there are some 200,000 distinct CDR3 sequences, more than 85% of which are singletons. Sequenced material: CD8+ T cells from PBMCs. These receptors were collected from a human donor with Susac syndrome. Each CDR3 is given with its conserved first and last residue. The D gene is left open where the match is weak. Where a row states a size, it is once, few, many or the class of an expanded clone; other rows omit it.

d_call | j_call | clone_size | v_call | cdr3_nt | cdr3_aa
- | TRBJ1-4 | - | TRBV30 | TGTGCCTGGAGTGTAAAGAATAAGGAAAAACTGTTTTTT | CAWSVKNKEKLFF
TRBD1 | TRBJ1-2 | - | TRBV11-2 | TGTGCCAGCAGCTTTTTGGGGCAGGGGGCCGATGGCTACACCTTC | CASSFLGQGADGYTF
- | TRBJ2-7 | - | TRBV29-1 | TGCAGCGTTCGAAACACCTACGAGCAGTACTTC | CSVRNTYEQYF
TRBD1 | TRBJ2-7 | - | TRBV11-2 | TGTGCCAGCAGACAGGGGGCGGGGGAGCAGTACTTC | CASRQGAGEQYF
TRBD2 | TRBJ2-1 | - | TRBV9 | TGTGCCAGCAGCGTAGAAGGGACTAGCGGGAACAATGAGCAGTTCTTC | CASSVEGTSGNNEQFF
- | TRBJ2-3 | once | TRBV7-9 | TGTGCCAGCAGCTTAACTGATTGGGATACGCAGTATTTT | CASSLTDWDTQYF
TRBD1 | TRBJ2-7 | once | TRBV27 | TGTGCCAGCAGTCCAAGCAGGGGGCCGAGCTCCTACGAGCAGTACTTC | CASSPSRGPSSYEQYF
- | TRBJ1-1 | - | TRBV19 | TGTGCCAGTTCTGGAGCTTGGGCTGAAGCTTTCTTT | CASSGAWAEAFF
- | TRBJ1-1 | - | TRBV29-1 | TGCAGCGTTGAAGGTACAGGCCAAAACACTGAAGCTTTCTTT | CSVEGTGQNTEAFF
TRBD2 | TRBJ2-1 | - | TRBV28 | TGTGCCAGCAGTTTACCTACGACTAGCGGGAATGAGCAGTTCTTC | CASSLPTTSGNEQFF
- | TRBJ1-3 | - | TRBV3-1 | TGTGCCAGCAGCCCCACCAGAACTAGGGCCTCTGGAAACACCATATATTTT | CASSPTRTRASGNTIYF
- | TRBJ2-7 | - | TRBV6-2/TRBV6-3 | TGTGCCAGCACCCCCCTTATTGTGCCCTACGAGCAGTACTTC | CASTPLIVPYEQYF
- | TRBJ2-1 | - | TRBV25-1 | TGTGCCAGCCAAGGCGGGGTGGGCTCCTACAATGAGCAGTTCTTC | CASQGGVGSYNEQFF
TRBD2 | TRBJ2-2 | - | TRBV29-1 | TGCAGCGTTGAATTCCCTAGCGGGGGGTATAACACCGGGGAGCTGTTTTTT | CSVEFPSGGYNTGELFF
TRBD2 | TRBJ2-5 | - | TRBV12-5 | TGTGCTAGTGGTACTAGCGGGGGGTTTGAGACCCAGTACTTC | CASGTSGGFETQYF
- | TRBJ2-2 | - | TRBV28 | TGTGCCAGCAGTTTATCCGGTACCGGGGAGCTGTTTTTT | CASSLSGTGELFF
- | TRBJ2-3 | - | TRBV4-1 | TGCGCCAGCAGCCAACCCCCCCTCCGGGGGGCGCAACTTGGCACAGATACGCAGTATTTT | CASSQPPLRGAQLGTDTQYF